The 31 T cell receptor beta chains below come from one sample, sequenced in a study of T cell responses to AZD1222 COVID-19 vaccine. Generated by immunoSEQ multiplex PCR, the TCRdb table keeps only in-frame clones and is missing some. The sample has around 110,000 clones, approximately 83% seen once. Sequenced material: peripheral blood, taken on day 0 of MenACWY control vaccination. These receptors came from an adult in good health.

The genes are TRBV4-1 and TRBJ1-4, with 8 positions matching TRBD1. With V trimmed by 4 bases and J by 8 bases, 9 bases remained unmatched. The CDR3 contains 15 residues. Germline CDR1 and CDR2: MGHRA and YSYEKL. This chain's CDR3 is CASSRTGTGREKLFF. CDR3 in DNA: TGCGCCAGCAGCCGGACCGGGACAGGTAGAGAAAAACTGTTTTTT.

The rearrangement links TRBV7-2 to TRBJ1-5, with 9 nucleotides matching TRBD1. This CDR3 comprises 17 residues. Germline trimming cut 1 base from V and 7 bases from J; bases unmatched to any gene: 11. Germline CDR1 is SGHTA and CDR2 is FQGNSA. CDR3 DNA: TGTGCCAGCAGCTTAGGTTCACAGGGGGCGCGTGGGCAGCCCCAGCATTTT. It is translated as CASSLGSQGARGQPQHF.

The chain recombines TRBV4-1 with TRBJ1-4, with D maybe TRBD1 (6 bases). The CDR3 contains 18 residues. Per germline, CDR1 MGHRA and CDR2 YSYEKL. The V gene lost 1 base and the J gene lost 6 bases, with 21 bases spanning the gap. The CDR3 sequence is CASSQAPGGARKDEKLFF. The CDR3, as DNA: TGCGCCAGCAGCCAAGCCCCGGGGGGGGCGAGGAAGGATGAAAAACTGTTTTTT.

The rearrangement links TRBV4-1 to TRBJ1-2; D unresolved. The germline gives CDR1 MGHRA, CDR2 YSYEKL. The CDR3 runs to 15 residues. The ends were cut back, 0 bases at V and 4 bases at J, with 12 bases in the middle. The CDR3 loop reads CASSQDQRTRYGYTF. CDR3 bases: TGCGCCAGCAGCCAAGATCAAAGGACCCGCTATGGCTACACCTTC.

The CDR3 sequence: CASSQGYPQPQHF. The CDR3 DNA reads as TGCGCCAGCAGTCAGGGGTATCCTCAGCCCCAGCATTTT. This rearrangement joins TRBV23-1 to TRBJ1-5; D is unclear. TRBV23-1 is an ORF, and what it does is uncertain. This CDR3 comprises 13 residues. V lost 3 bases to trimming and J lost 6 bases, with 9 bases between them.

This chain joins TRBV7-2 and TRBJ1-1, with D unclear. The length of the CDR3 is 15 residues. The germline V gene has CDR1 SGHTA and CDR2 FQGNSA. V was cut by 4 bases and J by 1 base, with 13 bases left in between. CDR3 in amino acids: CASSSFEGRNTEAFF. The CDR3 DNA reads TGTGCCAGCAGCTCTTTTGAAGGGAGGAACACTGAAGCTTTCTTT.

This chain connects TRBV9 to TRBJ1-1, with D tentatively TRBD1 (6 bases). Germline assignment: CDR1 SGDLS and CDR2 YYNGEE. The CDR3 runs 14 residues. Trimming stripped 0 bases from V and 1 base from J, with 7 bases between. The CDR3 DNA reads as TGTGCCAGCAGCGTAGGGACAGAGAACACTGAAGCTTTCTTT. Protein: CASSVGTENTEAFF.

J is TRBJ2-7 and V is TRBV27, with D possibly being TRBD1 (5 bases). Germline V gene sequence: CDR1 MNHEY, CDR2 SMNVEV (reference sequence). The CDR3 sequence is 14 residues long. The V end lost 11 bases, the J end lost 1 base, and 18 bases lay between the germline ends. The CDR3 DNA is TGTGCCGATCGAGGACACCCATTTTCCTACGAGCAGTACTTC. It codes for CADRGHPFSYEQYF.

The rearrangement links TRBV4-1 to TRBJ1-5; a possible D gene is TRBD1 (5 bases). V gave up 5 bases and J gave up 1 base, with 12 bases separating them. CDR1 MGHRA and CDR2 YSYEKL come from the germline V gene. The CDR3 spans 15 residues. Written as DNA, the CDR3 is TGCGCCAGCAGCTCGCGGGGGGGAAGCAATCAGCCCCAGCATTTT. Residues: CASSSRGGSNQPQHF.

The chain recombines TRBV27 with TRBJ1-5; TRBD1 matches at 9 bases. The germline V gene has CDR1 MNHEY and CDR2 SMNVEV (reference sequence). The CDR3 is made up of 15 amino acids. Trimming removed 6 bases from V and 3 bases from J; junction bases left unmatched: 6. CDR3 sequence (DNA): TGTGCCAGCAGAAAAGGGGACAGGGTCAATCAGCCCCAGCATTTT. This encodes CASRKGDRVNQPQHF.

V is TRBV5-6 and J is TRBJ2-7, with TRBD1 as a possible D gene (6 bases). V was trimmed by 4 bases and J by 2 bases, leaving 13 bases between them. The CDR3 has 14 amino acids. The germline V gene encodes CDR1 SGHDT and CDR2 YYEEEE. The DNA of the CDR3 is TGTGCCAGCAGCCCGACAGGAGTAACCTACGAGCAGTACTTC. Amino acids: CASSPTGVTYEQYF.

This rearrangement joins TRBV7-2 to TRBJ2-7, with TRBD2 as a possible D gene (5 bases). Trimming took off 1 base at V and 4 bases at J, with 14 bases between the two ends. There are 15 residues in the CDR3. Germline CDR1 and CDR2: SGHTA and FQGNSA. CDR3 bases: TGTGCCAGCAGCTTAGACGTTATCAGGAGGTACGAGCAGTACTTC. It yields the protein CASSLDVIRRYEQYF.

V gene TRBV7-8 combines with J gene TRBJ2-2, with 8 bases lining up with TRBD1. J was trimmed by 2 bases and V by 2 bases; bases with no gene match: 4. Germline-derived CDR1 and CDR2 are SGHVS and FQNEAQ. The CDR3 is 16 residues long. The CDR3 loop is CASSLTGGGNTGELFF. The CDR3 region has the DNA TGTGCCAGCAGCTTAACAGGGGGAGGAAACACCGGGGAGCTGTTTTTT.

The chain couples TRBV4-1 to TRBJ2-7; possible D gene TRBD1, 5 bases. The germline gives CDR1 MGHRA, CDR2 YSYEKL. The CDR3 sequence is 14 residues long. V was pared by 1 base and J by 2 bases, with 9 bases between. DNA of the CDR3: TGCGCCAGCAGCCAAGGGGGCAGCGCCTACGAGCAGTACTTC. It specifies CASSQGGSAYEQYF.

This chain connects TRBV11-2 to TRBJ1-6; 7 bases map to TRBD1. Germline V gene lookup returns CDR1 SGHAT and CDR2 FQNNGV. V shed 4 bases, J shed 9 bases, and the junction held 9 bases outside the gene matches. This CDR3 has 15 residues. The CDR3 region is CASSSLQGIGSPLHF. The DNA for the CDR3 is TGTGCCAGCAGCTCGTTACAGGGGATTGGTTCACCCCTCCACTTT.

The chain links TRBV4-2 to TRBJ2-3; 8 positions agree with TRBD2. CDR3 size: 14 residues. Germline CDR1 and CDR2: LGHNA and YNFKEQ. The V segment lost 1 base and the J segment 3 bases; nucleotides outside the gene matches: 0. The CDR3 region has the DNA TGTGCCAGCAGCCAAGCGGGGGGGACAGATACGCAGTATTTT. Protein: CASSQAGGTDTQYF.

This chain joins TRBV5-5 and TRBJ2-2, with D unclear. This CDR3 spans 12 amino acids. CDR1 is SGHKS, CDR2 YYEKEE, per germline (reference sequence). Trimming took 2 bases from V and 3 from J, leaving 2 bases between them. The CDR3 region is CASSFYTGELFF. CDR3 nucleotide sequence: TGTGCCAGCAGCTTCTACACCGGGGAGCTGTTTTTT.

The DNA for the CDR3 is TGCGCCAGCAGCCAAGCCCTGGGAGAGACCCAGTACTTC. This encodes CASSQALGETQYF. The V gene is TRBV4-3, the J gene TRBJ2-5; D unclear. The CDR3 extends over 13 amino acids. Per the germline V gene, CDR1 is LGHNA and CDR2 is YSLEER. Trimming stripped 1 base from V and 4 bases from J, with 7 bases between.

V and J are TRBV24-1 and TRBJ2-1; 8 positions match TRBD2. This CDR3 is 17 amino acids long. With V trimmed by 1 base and J by 3 bases, 7 bases remained unmatched. Germline CDR1 is KGHDR and CDR2 is SFDVKD. CDR3 sequence (DNA): TGTGCCACCAGTGATTTTGTTAGCGGGACGTTCTACAATGAGCAGTTCTTC. Amino acid sequence: CATSDFVSGTFYNEQFF.

V gene TRBV6-5 combines with J gene TRBJ2-1, with 9 bases lining up with TRBD2. Trimming took 1 base from V and 5 from J; bases not matched to a gene: 6. From germline, CDR1 is MNHEY and CDR2 SVGAGI. The CDR3 totals 16 residues. DNA for the CDR3: TGTGCCAGCAGTTACTGGCGGGGGGGCCCGGACAATGAGCAGTTCTTC. Its protein is CASSYWRGGPDNEQFF.

This chain links TRBV6-5 with TRBJ1-5; 8 bases map to TRBD1. The CDR3 is 15 residues long. V shed 7 bases and J 4 bases; nucleotides not matched to a gene: 9. Germline assignment: CDR1 MNHEY and CDR2 SVGAGI. CDR3 sequence reads: CASTSGGRGNQPQHF. In DNA, the CDR3 is TGTGCCAGCACCTCAGGGGGCAGGGGAAATCAGCCCCAGCATTTT.

The rearrangement uses TRBV3-1 (or the pseudogene TRBV3-2) and TRBJ1-2, with 11 bases identical to TRBD1. Germline-derived CDR1 and CDR2 are LGHDT and YNNKEL (reference sequence). There are 17 residues in the CDR3. J gave up 7 bases and V 3 bases, and 13 bases lay outside the gene matches. In nucleotides, the CDR3 is TGTGCCAGCAGCCATACCTTCTCCGGGACAGGGGGGTCTGGCTACACCTTC. This translates into CASSHTFSGTGGSGYTF.

This chain links TRBV18 with TRBJ1-1, with D uncertain. This CDR3 is built from 14 residues. Germline V gene lookup returns CDR1 KGHSH and CDR2 LQKENI. Trimming left V 1 base short and J 3 bases short, with 9 bases between. Here the CDR3 reads CASSPLRGDTEAFF. The CDR3 bases are TGTGCCAGCTCACCACTGCGGGGTGACACTGAAGCTTTCTTT.

This chain links TRBV7-9 with TRBJ2-2, with 8 bases lining up with TRBD1. V was pared by 4 bases and J by 4 bases, with 5 bases of the junction left unmatched. The CDR3 runs 15 residues. Germline CDR1 is SEHNR and CDR2 is FQNEAQ (reference sequence). The CDR3 region is CASSSGQGGTGELFF. The CDR3 coding sequence is TGTGCCAGCAGCTCCGGACAGGGCGGCACCGGGGAGCTGTTTTTT.

Only a few counts were recorded for this clone. The V gene is TRBV6-2 or TRBV6-3, the J gene TRBJ2-7; 8 bases map to TRBD2. CDR1 and CDR2 from the germline V gene are MNHEY and SVGEGT. This CDR3 contains 14 residues. V trimming: 2 bases; J trimming: 6 bases; junction bases outside the gene matches: 6. The CDR3 nucleotides are TGTGCCAGCAGTTACGGACTAGCAGCGGCCGAGCAGTACTTC. Translated: CASSYGLAAAEQYF.

The chain uses TRBV20-1 and TRBJ1-2, with D possibly being TRBD1 (6 bases). The CDR3 sequence is 15 residues long. The germline CDR1 and CDR2 sequences are DFQATT and SNEGSKA (reference sequence). Trimming shortened V by 3 bases and J by 4 bases, and 18 bases separated the two germline ends. CDR3 sequence reads: CSASAIDRTLYGYTF. Written as DNA, the CDR3 is TGCAGTGCTAGTGCTATCGACAGGACCCTCTATGGCTACACCTTC.

The chain combines TRBV11-3 with TRBJ2-7; a possible D gene is TRBD1 (6 bases). This CDR3 has 15 residues. CDR1 SGHNT and CDR2 YENEEA come from the germline V gene. Trimming pared 1 base from V and 5 bases from J, leaving 15 bases between. CDR3: CASSLGPNQGNEQYF. CDR3 sequence (DNA): TGTGCCAGCAGCTTAGGTCCGAACCAGGGGAACGAGCAGTACTTC.

J is TRBJ1-6 and V is TRBV2; TRBD1 matches at 11 bases. The germline V gene encodes CDR1 SNHLY and CDR2 FYNNEI. The CDR3 covers 18 residues. After removal of 5 bases from V and 1 base from J, the junction contained 7 bases not matched to a gene. CDR3 loop: CASSSGTGGFSYNSPLHF. CDR3 bases: TGTGCCAGCAGTTCCGGGACAGGGGGTTTTTCCTATAATTCACCCCTCCACTTT.

The CDR3 reads CASSLGQRSNQPQHF. The CDR3 coding sequence is TGTGCCAGCAGCTTAGGGCAGAGAAGCAATCAGCCCCAGCATTTT. The J gene is TRBJ1-5, the V gene TRBV7-8; D not resolved. This CDR3 contains 15 residues. Germline V gene data show CDR1 as SGHVS and CDR2 as FQNEAQ. Trimming shortened V by 1 base and J by 1 base, and 8 bases separated the two germline ends.

The chain joins TRBV4-1 to TRBJ1-3, with D possibly TRBD1 on 5 matching bases. Trimming took off 1 base at V and 0 bases at J, with 10 bases between the two ends. In germline, CDR1 is MGHRA, CDR2 YSYEKL. This CDR3 is 16 amino acids long. CDR3 loop: CASSQVGASSGNTIYF. The CDR3 DNA is TGCGCCAGCAGCCAAGTTGGGGCCAGCTCTGGAAACACCATATATTTT.

The chain is built from TRBV5-1 and TRBJ2-3, with a weak D call TRBD2 (6 bases). V was trimmed by 0 bases and J by 4 bases, leaving 9 bases between them. Germline CDR1 SGHRS, CDR2 YFSETQ. The CDR3 has 14 amino acids. CDR3 in amino acids: CASSLVGEADTQYF. DNA of the CDR3: TGCGCCAGCAGCTTGGTTGGGGAGGCAGATACGCAGTATTTT.